The 10 T cell receptor beta chains given below trace back to one sample, sequenced in a study of control samples from healthy donors and cancer patients. The protocol was immunoSEQ multiplex PCR, while the TCRdb copy is restricted to in-frame clones and leaves out a portion. The sample contains 350,000 to 450,000 clones, approximately 92% of which appear only once. Sequencing input: PBMCs. The receptors here all came from a man aged 40-49 years with head and neck cancer.

Concerning this clone itself: This sample includes further DNA sequences coding for the same CDR3. The chain is built from TRBV6-5 and TRBJ2-1, with 8 bases fitting TRBD1. Trimming at V came to 0 bases and at J to 3 bases, leaving 1 base not matched to a gene. The CDR3 extends over 15 amino acids. In germline, CDR1 is MNHEY, CDR2 SVGAGI. The CDR3 is CASSYSTGGYNEQFF. The CDR3 region has the DNA TGTGCCAGCAGTTACTCTACAGGGGGCTACAATGAGCAGTTCTTC.

The rearrangement links TRBV11-2 to TRBJ1-1; D gene uncertain. V lost 2 bases to trimming and J lost 8 bases, with 9 bases between them. This CDR3 is built from 12 residues. CDR1 is SGHAT and CDR2 is FQNNGV in the germline V gene. The CDR3 DNA is TGTGCCAGCAGCTTATCCGTCGGAGAAGCTTTCTTT. It yields the protein CASSLSVGEAFF.

CDR3 in amino acids: CASSLGGTGSNTGELFF. Written as DNA, the CDR3 is TGTGCCAGCAGCTTGGGGGGGACAGGGTCCAACACCGGGGAGCTGTTTTTT. The chain is built from TRBV5-6 and TRBJ2-2, with 9 positions matching TRBD1. The CDR3 covers 17 residues. J gave up 2 bases and V 0 bases, and 5 bases lay outside the gene matches. Germline CDR1 is SGHDT and CDR2 is YYEEEE.

The chain has TRBV6-5 and TRBJ2-3; 13 nucleotides align to TRBD2. With 2 bases clipped from V and 4 bases from J, the junction kept 3 bases outside the gene matches. This CDR3 comprises 16 residues. Germline-derived CDR1 and CDR2 are MNHEY and SVGAGI. The CDR3, as DNA: TGTGCCAGCAGTTACGCGGGACTAGCGGGACCAGATACGCAGTATTTT. It yields the protein CASSYAGLAGPDTQYF.

The chain is built from TRBV5-6 and TRBJ2-7; D gene ambiguous. V was cut by 2 bases and J by 3 bases, with 15 bases left in between. The CDR3 totals 15 residues. The germline V gene encodes CDR1 SGHDT and CDR2 YYEEEE. The CDR3 coding sequence is TGTGCCAGCAGCTTTCCCCCCCCAGGAAACTACGAGCAGTACTTC. It is translated as CASSFPPPGNYEQYF.

This rearrangement joins TRBV19 to TRBJ2-7; 10 nucleotides match TRBD1. The junction had 13 bases not matched to a gene; V was cut back by 3 bases and J by 5 bases. Germline CDR1 LNHDA, CDR2 SQIVND (reference sequence). This CDR3 has 17 amino acids. The CDR3 DNA follows: TGTGCCAGTAGTATGTATAAACCGGGACAGGGGTTCCACGAGCAGTACTTC. This translates into CASSMYKPGQGFHEQYF.

This clone has only one observation. The chain recombines TRBV7-3 with TRBJ2-5; D may be TRBD1 (6 bases). CDR1 SGHTA and CDR2 FQGTGA come from the germline V gene. This CDR3 has 15 residues. The V and J ends lost 4 bases and 5 bases respectively, with 17 bases between them. The CDR3 sequence is CASSSTTGQGETQYF. CDR3 coding DNA: TGTGCCAGCAGCTCGACAACAGGGCAGGGGGAGACCCAGTACTTC.

This rearrangement joins TRBV7-8 to TRBJ1-6, with TRBD1 as a possible D gene (5 bases). CDR3 size: 14 residues. Trimming cost V 0 bases and J 15 bases, with 15 bases left between them. Germline CDR1 reads SGHVS; CDR2 reads FQNEAQ. For the CDR3, the DNA is TGTGCCAGCAGCTTAGCGCCAGGGACTGGAGGCCTCCACTTT. This translates into CASSLAPGTGGLHF. Full variable domain (remainder filled in from reference TRBV7-8 and TRBJ1-6): GAGVSQSPRYKVAKRGQDVALRCDPISGHVSLFWYQQALGQGPEFLTYFQNEAQLDKSGLPSDRFFAERPEGSVSTLKIQRTQQEDSAVYLCASSLAPGTGGLHFGNGTRLTVT.

This chain links TRBV6-5 with TRBJ2-7; D unclear. The V end lost 2 bases, the J end lost 4 bases, and 9 bases lay between the germline ends. CDR1 MNHEY and CDR2 SVGAGI come from the germline V gene. There are 13 residues in the CDR3. CDR3 amino acids: CASSYTDGYEQYF. In nucleotides, the CDR3 is TGTGCCAGCAGTTACACCGACGGTTACGAGCAGTACTTC.

The V gene is TRBV5-6, the J gene TRBJ2-7; D is possibly TRBD2 (5 bases). The CDR3 runs to 15 residues. Germline V gene lookup returns CDR1 SGHDT and CDR2 YYEEEE. Between the trimmed V and J ends, which lost 5 bases and 0 bases, there was a span of 15 bases. CDR3 coding DNA: TGTGCCAGCAGTACGAGGGCAATAAACTCCTACGAGCAGTACTTC. It is translated as CASSTRAINSYEQYF.